This record concerns one T cell receptor (beta chain) sequence. Ten or more counts support this clonotype. The clone's antigen remains unknown. No base-level quality is on record; no much larger clone is a single base apart. In the paper's terms, the time point label means: longitudinal time-point 3. Unsorted PBMC libraries were generated from 2 million PBMCs stored in RNAlater at -80 °C until RNA extraction. Peripheral blood underwent Ficoll-Hypaque density gradient centrifugation to isolate PBMCs, which were then cryopreserved in liquid nitrogen. cDNA was synthesized by template-switch 5'RACE using a primer with a 10-nucleotide random unique molecular identifier that tagged each TCR transcript. Every sequencing run yielded over 200 million TCR-beta sequences covering 15-18 subjects. Total RNA was extracted with the RNeasy kit. TCR-beta VDJ regions were amplified with primers for the TCR constant region and the 5'RACE anchor, using the KAPA Real-time Library Amplification kit. A first PCR added sample indexes and Illumina adaptors, after which a second PCR increased the library yield. After Ampure bead purification, the TCR product of roughly 650 bp was size-selected on a 2% E-gel SizeSelection system. Before pooling, library quality was checked on a Bioanalyzer, concentration was measured with Qubit, and libraries were quantified with the Kapa Library Quantification kit. An Illumina HiSeq 2500 sequenced the libraries paired-end 2 x 150 bp. To increase sequence diversity, roughly 24-30% phiX was spiked into each library pool. The paper's data handling went like this. The quality-filtered reads were processed with the UMI-based MiGEC pipeline, whose error correction step removed more than 80% of the raw TCR sequences. VDJ genes were aligned to IMGT germline references, and clonotypes were defined by unique CDR3 amino acid sequence plus V-J genes. Clonal expansion, Shannon diversity and CDR3 relatedness were evaluated with VDJtools (CalcPairwiseDistances, ClusterSamples), while phylogenetic trees were built in CLCbio workbench. Using coefficient-of-variation modelling across technical triplicates, the study counted a clone as expanded if it had at least 8 unique UMIs. In-frame beta chains were kept once TCRdb had trimmed the public reads at Q25 with fastp and called clones with MiXCR. Under each unique CDR3 protein, matching rows form one entry showing the most common genes and DNA. These V and J calls originate from TCRdb's pipeline instead of the authors' own analysis. The sample data list roughly 50,000 distinct CDR3 sequences, and about an eighth of these were observed just once. The top ten clonotypes cover roughly 10% of the sample.

V and J are truncated by 6 bases and 3 bases respectively, leaving an intervening sequence of 11 bases. From the cysteine through the phenylalanine, the CDR3 covers 13 amino acids. The read is trimmed to its CDR3 DNA, 39 bases read in frame from base 1. This entry is derived from a study of neurological immune-mediated disorders (dated by TCRdb to between 2019 and 2020). As for the study more broadly: The study compared peripheral blood TCR-beta repertoires of HTLV-I-associated myelopathy (HAM/TSP) patients, multiple sclerosis patients and healthy controls using UMI-based sequencing. The cohort comprised roughly 70 subjects: some 14 HAM/TSP patients, some 34 multiple sclerosis patients and 20 healthy controls. Longitudinal HAM/TSP and healthy donors were sampled at 3 time-points each (about 3-45 month intervals). The 106 TCR-beta libraries covered PBMC samples along with longitudinal samples, technical triplicates, and paired sorted CD4+ and CD8+ T-cell subsets.

The paper's findings and limits, for the study overall: TCR clonal expansion was greatest in HAM/TSP patients and smallest in MS patients, who ranked below even healthy controls. No identical CDR3 amino acid sequences were found to be shared among expanded clones across subjects, suggesting that TCR-beta repertoires were private in all groups.

The clonotype comes from a male donor with HTLV-1-associated myelopathy (HAM/TSP). Sequenced material: PBMCs. Here the chain combines TRBV12-3 or TRBV12-4 and TRBJ1-1; confidence is insufficient to name the D gene. The CDR3 reads as follows: CASRVLGYTEAFF. The nucleotides are TGTGCCAGCAGGGTCCTGGGGTACACTGAAGCTTTCTTT.